Listed here are 17 T cell receptor beta chains from one sample, sequenced in a study of T cell changes during pregnancy in multiple sclerosis. Profiling relied on immunoSEQ multiplex PCR, and the TCRdb table lists in-frame clones only, not all of them. The data hold tens of thousands of clones, with 75% to 90% observed a single time. Specimen: peripheral blood, collected in the second trimester of pregnancy. All receptors come from a female donor in good health, enrolled as a control in a pregnancy study.

The chain combines TRBV19 with TRBJ2-7; D is possibly TRBD2 (6 bases). The germline V gene has CDR1 LNHDA and CDR2 SQIVND (reference sequence). The V gene lost 3 bases and the J gene lost 5 bases, with 11 bases spanning the gap. This CDR3 is built from 13 residues. The CDR3 is CASSIVGGNEQYF. In DNA, the CDR3 is TGTGCCAGTAGTATCGTGGGGGGTAACGAGCAGTACTTC.

V usage is TRBV5-5 and J usage is TRBJ1-1, with 7 bases aligning to TRBD1. This CDR3 contains 13 residues. V lost 6 bases, J lost 7 bases, and 9 bases stayed unmatched. The V gene's germline CDR1 is SGHKS and CDR2 YYEKEE (reference sequence). CDR3 in DNA: TGTGCCAGCACCCGACAGGGAGGCCTTGAAGCTTTCTTT. It yields the protein CASTRQGGLEAFF.

In nucleotides, the CDR3 is TGTGCCAGCAGCTTGGGAGCGGGGGTGCAGTCACCCCTCCACTTT. Residues: CASSLGAGVQSPLHF. The rearrangement links TRBV5-8 to TRBJ1-6; a weak D match, TRBD1 (5 bases). The length of the CDR3 is 15 residues. Germline loops: CDR1 SGHTS, CDR2 YDEGEE. Trimming shortened V by 0 bases and J by 10 bases, and 14 bases separated the two germline ends.

The chain joins TRBV7-9 to TRBJ1-1; 7 bases are shared with TRBD1. In germline, CDR1 is SEHNR, CDR2 FQNEAQ (reference sequence). This CDR3 spans 14 amino acids. Losses at the gene ends were 4 bases for V and 2 bases for J; bases not matched to a gene: 4. CDR3 DNA sequence: TGTGCCAGCAGCTCAGGACAGGCCAACACTGAAGCTTTCTTT. It translates to CASSSGQANTEAFF.

The genes are TRBV5-6 and TRBJ1-2; 7 nucleotides match TRBD1. V shed 7 bases, J shed 2 bases, and the junction held 11 bases outside the gene matches. The V gene's germline CDR1 is SGHDT and CDR2 YYEEEE. The CDR3 runs 15 residues. This chain's CDR3 is CASASGGNGNYGYTF. The CDR3 region has the DNA TGTGCCAGCGCCTCAGGGGGGAATGGAAACTATGGCTACACCTTC.

The chain links TRBV19 to TRBJ1-2; 9 bases fit TRBD1. Germline V CDR1 and CDR2: LNHDA, SQIVND (reference sequence). Trimming took 6 bases from V and 4 from J; bases not matched to a gene: 9. This CDR3 is 15 amino acids long. Here the CDR3 reads CASSPRGQGTYGYTF. The CDR3 DNA follows: TGTGCCAGTAGCCCAAGGGGACAGGGAACCTATGGCTACACCTTC.

The chain carries TRBV4-1 and TRBJ2-7, with TRBD2 matching 10 bases. The CDR3 loop spans 16 amino acids. V was pared by 3 bases and J by 3 bases, with 8 bases of the junction left unmatched. Looked up from germline, CDR1 is MGHRA and CDR2 is YSYEKL. CDR3 residues: CASSQELAGGLYEQYF. The CDR3 DNA sequence: TGCGCCAGCAGCCAGGAATTAGCGGGGGGCCTCTACGAGCAGTACTTC.

This clone has only a few counts. The chain employs TRBV5-1 and TRBJ2-7, with D possibly TRBD2 on 6 matching bases. Germline lookup yields CDR1 SGHRS and CDR2 YFSETQ. CDR3 length: 12 amino acids. V gave up 1 base and J gave up 7 bases, with 9 bases separating them. In DNA, the CDR3 is TGCGCCAGCAGCTTGCCGGGGGTGGAGCAGTACTTC. Its translation is CASSLPGVEQYF.

V gene TRBV27 combines with J gene TRBJ2-5, with a possible D match to TRBD1 (5 bases). Germline V gene data show CDR1 as MNHEY and CDR2 as SMNVEV (reference sequence). CDR3 length: 14 residues. V was clipped by 5 bases and J by 0 bases, with 10 bases between them. The CDR3 nucleotides are TGTGCCAGCAGTCCAACAGGCTACCAAGAGACCCAGTACTTC. Its translation: CASSPTGYQETQYF.

V gene TRBV5-8 combines with J gene TRBJ1-2; 9 nucleotides agree with TRBD1. Germline CDR1 reads SGHTS; CDR2 reads YDEGEE. V lost 2 bases to trimming and J lost 4 bases; unmatched junction nucleotides: 3. The CDR3 spans 14 residues. CDR3 residues: CASSLQGAAYGYTF. The CDR3 DNA reads as TGTGCCAGCAGCTTACAGGGGGCAGCCTATGGCTACACCTTC.

Only a few counts were recorded for this clone. V usage is TRBV11-3 and J usage is TRBJ1-1; D remains ambiguous. The CDR3 covers 14 residues. The germline gives CDR1 SGHNT, CDR2 YENEEA. V lost 5 bases and J 1 base, leaving 11 bases between the germline ends. The CDR3 nucleotides are TGTGCCAGCAGCCTAGCCATCGGGAACACTGAAGCTTTCTTT. Residues: CASSLAIGNTEAFF.

This chain uses TRBV15 with TRBJ2-5; perhaps TRBD1 as D (5 bases). V shed 0 bases and J shed 1 base, with 6 bases lying between them. CDR1 and CDR2 (germline): LNHNV, YYDKDF (reference sequence). The CDR3 loop spans 14 amino acids. CDR3 sequence reads: CATSREGRQETQYF. In DNA form, the CDR3 reads TGTGCCACCAGCAGAGAGGGGCGCCAAGAGACCCAGTACTTC.

The rearrangement links TRBV15 to TRBJ2-5; perhaps TRBD1 as D (6 bases). The CDR3 covers 16 residues. V was shortened by 0 bases and J by 2 bases, with 13 bases between the two germline ends. Germline values: CDR1 LNHNV, CDR2 YYDKDF (reference sequence). This chain's CDR3 is CATSRDQGQGQETQYF. The CDR3 nucleotides read TGTGCCACCAGCAGAGATCAAGGGCAGGGGCAAGAGACCCAGTACTTC.

The chain employs TRBV4-3 and TRBJ2-5, with 9 positions matching TRBD2. The CDR3 sequence is 16 residues long. Germline assignment: CDR1 LGHNA and CDR2 YSLEER. With V trimmed by 4 bases and J by 3 bases, 9 bases remained unmatched. CDR3 nucleotide sequence: TGCGCCAGCAGCCGGAGGGGCGGGGGGGCCGAAGAGACCCAGTACTTC. Its protein is CASSRRGGGAEETQYF.

The chain couples TRBV7-2 to TRBJ2-7; 8 bases map to TRBD2. Germline-derived CDR1 and CDR2 are SGHTA and FQGNSA. This CDR3 is 14 amino acids long. V shed 4 bases, J shed 6 bases, and the junction held 8 bases outside the gene matches. CDR3 loop: CASSSAGAPTEQYF. CDR3 coding DNA: TGTGCCAGCAGCTCAGCGGGGGCGCCGACCGAGCAGTACTTC. The full variable domain, its missing parts supplied by reference TRBV7-2 and TRBJ2-7, is GAGVSQSPSNKVTEKGKDVELRCDPISGHTALYWYRQSLGQGLEFLIYFQGNSAPDKSGLPSDRFSAERTGGSVSTLTIQRTQQEDSAVYLCASSSAGAPTEQYFGPGTRLTVT.

A note on this clone: The same CDR3 arises from other DNA sequences in this sample as well. V is TRBV5-4 and J is TRBJ2-2, with TRBD2 matching over 9 bases. The CDR3 covers 15 residues. V shed 4 bases, J shed 4 bases, and the junction held 5 bases outside the gene matches. Germline loops: CDR1 SGHNT, CDR2 YYREEE (reference sequence). In DNA form, the CDR3 reads TGTGCCAGCAGCCTTAGCGGGGGAGCCACCGGGGAGCTGTTTTTT. Its protein is CASSLSGGATGELFF. The whole variable domain, remainder taken from reference TRBV5-4 and TRBJ2-2, is ETGVTQSPTHLIKTRGQQVTLRCSSQSGHNTVSWYQQALGQGPQFIFQYYREEENGRGNFPPRFSGLQFPNYSSELNVNALELDDSALYLCASSLSGGATGELFFGEGSRLTVL.

In nucleotides, the CDR3 is TGTGCCAGCAGCTTAGCTACAGGGCACTATGGCTACACCTTC. This codes for CASSLATGHYGYTF. V is TRBV7-9 and J is TRBJ1-2, with a weak D call TRBD1 (6 bases). Looked up from germline, CDR1 is SEHNR and CDR2 is FQNEAQ (reference sequence). The CDR3 has 14 residues. V was pared by 0 bases and J by 3 bases, with 8 bases between.